The entry below describes one TCR beta chain. Method: immunoSEQ multiplex PCR; TCRdb's copy keeps in-frame clones and lacks some. The sample lists some 76,000 clones, roughly nine tenths occurring once. The data were taken from a study of control samples from healthy donors and cancer patients. With V trimmed by 4 bases and J by 1 base, 22 bases remained unmatched. The CDR3 is 22 amino acids. Germline-derived CDR1 and CDR2 are LNHDA and SQIVND (reference sequence). The TCR was taken from a woman aged 50 to 60 with colorectal cancer. V and J are TRBV19 and TRBJ2-6, with 7 positions matching TRBD1. Sequencing was performed on PBMCs. The CDR3 spells CASSTRYPRMPETGSGANVLTF. The CDR3 DNA reads TGTGCCAGTAGTACGCGGTACCCAAGAATGCCGGAGACAGGGTCTGGGGCCAACGTCCTGACTTTC.